These 27 T cell receptor beta chains originate from one sample sequenced in a study of glioma-infiltrating T cells. TCR alpha and beta CDR3 regions were amplified from RNA using iRepertoire nested multiplex PCR. TCRdb reprocessed the multiplex PCR reads via MiXCR and lists one record per CDR3 protein. The sample lists some 130,000 distinct CDR3 sequences, 24% occurring once. Sequenced: glioma tissue, nonneoplastic brain tissue, or PBMCs (not recorded which). These receptors were obtained from a human donor with low-grade glioma or glioblastoma, undergoing nonglioma brain surgery, or in good health (not recorded which).

CDR3 nucleotide sequence: TGCGCCAGCAGCTTGGTTTGGAGAGAAAACTATGGCTACACCTTC. Translation gives CASSLVWRENYGYTF. The chain employs TRBV5-1 and TRBJ1-2, with D unclear. V was shortened by 0 bases and J by 2 bases, with 11 bases between the two germline ends. Per germline, CDR1 SGHRS and CDR2 YFSETQ. This CDR3 region has 15 residues.

The V gene is TRBV7-9, the J gene TRBJ2-7, with a tentative D call TRBD1 (6 bases). The ends were cut back, 5 bases at V and 6 bases at J, with 14 bases in the middle. Germline loops: CDR1 SEHNR, CDR2 FQNEAQ (reference sequence). The CDR3 totals 13 residues. CDR3 sequence (DNA): TGTGCCAGCAGCCGAACACAGGGTAGCGAGCAGTACGTC. Protein: CASSRTQGSEQYV.

The chain has TRBV5-1 and TRBJ2-1, with 12 bases matching TRBD2. The CDR3 loop spans 18 amino acids. Germline loops: CDR1 SGHRS, CDR2 YFSETQ. V was pared by 5 bases and J by 3 bases, with 12 bases of the junction left unmatched. The CDR3 loop is CASRPSSLAGGLYNEQFF. The DNA for the CDR3 is TGCGCCAGCAGGCCCTCCTCTCTAGCGGGGGGGCTCTACAATGAGCAGTTCTTC. The variable domain in full, with the rest retrieved from reference TRBV5-1 and TRBJ2-1, is KAGVTQTPRYLIKTRGQQVTLSCSPISGHRSVSWYQQTPGQGLQFLFEYFSETQRNKGNFPGRFSGRQFSNSRSEMNVSTLELGDSALYLCASRPSSLAGGLYNEQFFGPGTRLTVL.

DNA of the CDR3: TGTGCCATCAGTGAGAGGGCCGACCAAGAGACCCAGTACTTC. This translates into CAISERADQETQYF. The chain carries TRBV10-3 and TRBJ2-5; no definite D call. V lost 2 bases and J 0 bases, leaving 7 bases between the germline ends. The CDR3 length is 14 residues. CDR1 is ENHRY, CDR2 SYGVKD, per germline.

V usage is TRBV6-4 and J usage is TRBJ1-1; maybe TRBD1 (5 bases). Trimming left V 4 bases short and J 0 bases short, with 9 bases between. The germline CDR1 and CDR2 sequences are MRHNA and SNTAGT. The CDR3 sequence is 14 residues long. The DNA of the CDR3 is TGTGCCAGCAGTGTTGACAGCATGAACACTGAAGCTTTCTTT. Translating gives CASSVDSMNTEAFF.

This clonotype was counted ten times or more. This rearrangement joins TRBV6-1 to TRBJ2-5; D not resolved. Germline CDR1 MNHNS, CDR2 SASEGT. V shed 7 bases and J shed 4 bases, with 19 bases lying between them. CDR3 length: 15 residues. The CDR3 bases are TGTGCCAGCACCCTAGGGTCCAGTAGTCGAGAGACCCAGTACTTC. Protein: CASTLGSSSRETQYF.

The rearrangement joins TRBV7-9 to TRBJ2-5; 12 bases map to TRBD2. The CDR3 sequence is 14 residues long. With V trimmed by 6 bases and J by 5 bases, 4 bases remained unmatched. Germline assignment: CDR1 SEHNR and CDR2 FQNEAQ (reference sequence). In DNA, the CDR3 is TGTGCCAGCAGGAGGACTAGCGGGGAGGAGACCCAGTACTTC. It translates to CASRRTSGEETQYF.

The chain joins TRBV19 to TRBJ1-5; D may be TRBD1 (5 bases). The germline gives CDR1 LNHDA, CDR2 SQIVND (reference sequence). Trimming shortened V by 8 bases and J by 7 bases, and 15 bases separated the two germline ends. The CDR3 consists of 13 residues. Written as DNA, the CDR3 is TGTGCCAGTCATCGGGGGGAAGAGCAGCCCCAGCATTTT. Residues: CASHRGEEQPQHF.

This clonotype was picked up a small number of times. The rearrangement uses TRBV27 and TRBJ1-2; no clear D. Germline V gene lookup returns CDR1 MNHEY and CDR2 SMNVEV (reference sequence). The V end was cut by 5 bases, the J end by 6 bases, with 13 bases between. This CDR3 has 13 residues. CDR3 protein: CASSLRPGDGYTF. The CDR3 region has the DNA TGTGCCAGCAGTCTCCGGCCAGGAGATGGCTACACCTTC.

The table lists this clonotype with a few counts. The chain is built from TRBV3-1 and TRBJ2-1; TRBD1 might be the D (6 bases). The CDR3 contains 15 residues. Between the trimmed V and J ends, which lost 0 bases and 7 bases, there was a span of 13 bases. The germline CDR1 and CDR2 sequences are LGHDT and YNNKEL (reference sequence). This CDR3 reads CASSQDPPGVNEQFF. Here the CDR3 DNA reads TGTGCCAGCAGCCAAGATCCCCCAGGGGTAAATGAGCAGTTCTTC.

The chain recombines TRBV24-1 with TRBJ2-1; TRBD2 agrees at 12 bases. After removal of 3 bases from V and 7 bases from J, the junction contained 21 bases not matched to a gene. The CDR3 sequence is 21 residues long. Germline V gives CDR1 KGHDR, CDR2 SFDVKD. The CDR3 nucleotides read TGTGCCACCAGTGATATCCCGGGACACATCACTAGCGGGGGGTATACAAATGAGCAGTTCTTC. This encodes CATSDIPGHITSGGYTNEQFF.

This clonotype was observed a handful of times. The genes are TRBV4-1 and TRBJ1-4; 7 bases map to TRBD1. The ends lost 0 bases at V and 4 bases at J; junction bases unmatched: 5. Germline V lookup: CDR1 MGHRA, CDR2 YSYEKL. The CDR3 extends over 16 amino acids. Here the CDR3 DNA reads TGCGCCAGCAGCCAAGATCGGGACAGTCGTAATGAAAAACTGTTTTTT. This encodes CASSQDRDSRNEKLFF.

This clonotype was seen ten or more times. The chain has TRBV4-2 and TRBJ2-5; a weak D match, TRBD2 (5 bases). CDR3 length: 14 amino acids. V gave up 4 bases and J gave up 2 bases, with 11 bases separating them. In germline, CDR1 is LGHNA, CDR2 YNFKEQ. The CDR3 is CASSPRSGQETQYF. DNA of the CDR3: TGTGCCAGCAGCCCGAGGTCGGGGCAAGAGACCCAGTACTTC.

The table lists this clonotype with a few counts. The V gene is TRBV7-2, the J gene TRBJ2-2; D might be TRBD1 (5 bases). CDR1 is SGHTA, CDR2 FQGNSA, per germline. CDR3 length equals 14 residues. V lost 7 bases to trimming and J lost 3 bases, with 12 bases between them. The CDR3 DNA sequence: TGTGCCAGCATAAGGCAGGGTCACACCGGGGAGCTGTTTTTT. It codes for CASIRQGHTGELFF.

The V and J genes are TRBV11-2 and TRBJ2-7; 10 positions match TRBD2. Germline loops: CDR1 SGHAT, CDR2 FQNNGV. The CDR3 spans 16 residues. The CDR3 nucleotides are TGTGCCAGCAGCCCGCTAGCGGGGGCAAGCTCCTACGAGCCGTACGTC. It translates to CASSPLAGASSYEPYV.

In its sample, this clonotype was seen a few times. The rearrangement joins TRBV20-1 to TRBJ1-4, with D unclear. Germline assignment: CDR1 DFQATT and CDR2 SNEGSKA (reference sequence). There are 14 residues in the CDR3. Trimming removed 0 bases at V and 5 bases at J, with 10 bases between. CDR3 coding DNA: TGCAGTGCTAGAGACCTAGGTGGGAATGAAAAACTGTTTTTT. Translated, it gives CSARDLGGNEKLFF.

This clonotype was seen more than once but under ten times. The chain has TRBV28 and TRBJ2-7, with 8 nucleotides matching TRBD1. Germline CDR1 MDHEN, CDR2 SYDVKM. The V gene end was trimmed by 6 bases and the J gene end by 2 bases; junction bases not matched to a gene: 12. There are 16 residues in the CDR3. The CDR3 sequence is CASRPIGQGTTYEQYV. DNA for the CDR3: TGTGCCAGCAGACCAATAGGACAGGGTACAACCTACGAGCAGTACGTC.

This clonotype was observed a handful of times. The rearrangement links TRBV7-3 to TRBJ2-5; D might be TRBD2 (5 bases). This CDR3 region has 13 residues. With 4 bases removed from V and 5 bases from J, the gap between germline ends came to 11 bases. Germline CDR1 SGHTA, CDR2 FQGTGA. CDR3 DNA sequence: TGTGCCAGCAGCTCCGAGGGAGCGGAGACCCAGTACTTC. This encodes CASSSEGAETQYF. The whole variable domain, filled in from reference TRBV7-3 and TRBJ2-5, reads GAGVSQTPSNKVTEKGKYVELRCDPISGHTALYWYRQSLGQGPEFLIYFQGTGAADDSGLPNDRFFAVRPEGSVSTLKIQRTERGDSAVYLCASSSEGAETQYFGPGTRLLVL.

This clonotype turned up a few times. This chain links TRBV5-1 with TRBJ1-1; D remains unclear. The V gene lost 0 bases and the J gene lost 7 bases, with 13 bases spanning the gap. Germline V gene lookup returns CDR1 SGHRS and CDR2 YFSETQ. This CDR3 has 14 amino acids. CDR3 nucleotides: TGCGCCAGCAGCTTGGCCGCGGGCCTCATTGAAGCTTTCTTT. Translation: CASSLAAGLIEAFF.

This clonotype was detected many times. The CDR3 region has the DNA TGCAGTGCTTCCATCAGTTTGGGAGACATTCAGTACTTC. It yields the protein CSASISLGDIQYF. The V and J genes are TRBV20-1 and TRBJ2-4; the D gene is possibly TRBD2 (5 bases). The CDR3 totals 13 residues. Germline assignment: CDR1 DFQATT and CDR2 SNEGSKA (reference sequence). Deletions cut 5 bases from V and 8 bases from J, with 16 bases between.

This clonotype appeared a few times. This chain uses TRBV29-1 with TRBJ2-2; D is undetermined. The CDR3 is 13 residues long. CDR1 SQVTM and CDR2 ANQGSEA come from the germline V gene. Trimming took off 7 bases at V and 0 bases at J, with 9 bases between the two ends. Written as DNA, the CDR3 is TGCAGCGGGTTTCGATCGAACACCGGGGAGCTGTTTTTT. Translated, it gives CSGFRSNTGELFF.

The rearrangement joins TRBV28 to TRBJ2-1, with TRBD1 identical over 7 bases. Germline V gene lookup returns CDR1 MDHEN and CDR2 SYDVKM. V lost 6 bases and J lost 2; bases outside the gene matches: 1. The CDR3 is 13 amino acids. CDR3 sequence (DNA): TGTGCCAGCAGAGGACAGGCCTACAATGAGCAGTTCTTC. It is translated as CASRGQAYNEQFF.

In this sample, this clonotype turned up many times. J is TRBJ1-6 and V is TRBV10-3; TRBD1 matches 7 bases. The V and J ends lost 10 bases and 7 bases, in that order; junction bases with no gene match: 7. The CDR3 spans 13 residues. In germline, CDR1 is ENHRY, CDR2 SYGVKD. CDR3 in amino acids: CATARDSNSPLHF. DNA of the CDR3: TGTGCCACTGCCCGGGACAGCAATTCACCCCTCCACTTT.

At least ten counts were recorded for this clonotype. V usage is TRBV27 and J usage is TRBJ2-7; perhaps TRBD1 as D (7 bases). CDR1 is MNHEY, CDR2 SMNVEV, per germline (reference sequence). The CDR3 extends over 14 amino acids. CDR3 sequence reads: CASSRGASSYGQYV. In nucleotides, the CDR3 is TGTGCCAGCTCCAGGGGGGCCAGCTCCTACGGGCAGTACGTC.

In the case of this clonotype: A much larger clone lies a single base off, so this may be a read error. The chain couples TRBV13 to TRBJ2-1; D remains unclear. V lost 6 bases, J lost 8 bases, and 14 bases lay in between. The CDR3 length is 13 residues. CDR1 is PRHDT and CDR2 is FYEKMQ in the germline V gene (reference sequence). CDR3: CASSAQARHEQFF. The CDR3 DNA reads as TGTGCCAGCAGTGCGCAGGCCCGCCATGAGCAGTTCTTC.

This clonotype appeared a few times. V usage is TRBV4-1 and J usage is TRBJ2-1, with TRBD1 matching 7 bases. Germline V CDR1 and CDR2: MGHRA, YSYEKL. Germline trimming cut 2 bases from V and 5 bases from J; bases unmatched to any gene: 3. The length of the CDR3 is 14 residues. This CDR3 is CASSQLTGNNEQFF. In DNA form, the CDR3 reads TGCGCCAGCAGCCAATTGACAGGGAACAATGAGCAGTTCTTC.

In its sample, this clonotype was seen a few times. CDR3 protein: CASSIVTGRETQYF. The CDR3 DNA follows: TGTGCCAGTAGTATCGTGACAGGGCGGGAGACCCAGTACTTC. The chain employs TRBV19 and TRBJ2-5; the match to TRBD1 covers 7 bases. V lost 3 bases and J lost 5; bases outside the gene matches: 6. This CDR3 contains 14 residues. Germline V gene lookup returns CDR1 LNHDA and CDR2 SQIVND (reference sequence). The complete variable domain, with remaining parts taken from reference TRBV19 and TRBJ2-5, reads DGGITQSPKYLFRKEGQNVTLSCEQNLNHDAMYWYRQDPGQGLRLIYYSQIVNDFQKGDIAEGYSVSREKKESFPLTVTSAQKNPTAFYLCASSIVTGRETQYFGPGTRLLVL.